Following are 20 T cell receptor beta chains from one sample sequenced in a study of cytomegalovirus exposure and HLA in healthy donors. Use of 60 Vbeta and 13 Jbeta primers characterized the PCR. TCRdb keeps only in-frame clones here, not all; method: immunoSEQ multiplex PCR. The sample includes 180,000 or so clones. The sample taken for sequencing was PBMCs. The receptors stem from a woman younger than 30 in good health and CMV-seropositive.

The chain uses TRBV10-1 and TRBJ2-5; 7 nucleotides align to TRBD1. The CDR3 contains 15 residues. The V gene end was trimmed by 7 bases and the J gene end by 5 bases; junction bases not matched to a gene: 13. Germline loops: CDR1 WNHNN, CDR2 SYGVQD (reference sequence). In DNA, the CDR3 is TGCGCCAGCACCAAAGAAAGGGACAGAGAGGAGACCCAGTACTTC. It codes for CASTKERDREETQYF.

V usage is TRBV5-4 and J usage is TRBJ2-3, with a weak D call TRBD2 (7 bases). The CDR3 has 12 residues. The ends were cut back, 10 bases at V and 4 bases at J, with 13 bases in the middle. The germline V gene has CDR1 SGHNT and CDR2 YYREEE (reference sequence). The DNA of the CDR3 is TGTGCCTCCCAAGGGGGGGCAGATACGCAGTATTTT. This sequence encodes CASQGGADTQYF.

V is TRBV5-1 and J is TRBJ2-5, with TRBD1 identical over 9 bases. Germline assignment: CDR1 SGHRS and CDR2 YFSETQ. The CDR3 is 15 residues long. V was pared by 5 bases and J by 4 bases, with 9 bases of the junction left unmatched. The CDR3 spells CASRPGTGTPETQYF. CDR3 nucleotides: TGCGCCAGCAGACCCGGGACAGGGACTCCAGAGACCCAGTACTTC.

The J gene is TRBJ2-3, the V gene TRBV19, with D possibly being TRBD2 (6 bases). CDR3 length equals 15 residues. V was cut by 5 bases and J by 2 bases, with 14 bases left in between. The germline gives CDR1 LNHDA, CDR2 SQIVND (reference sequence). For the CDR3, the DNA is TGTGCCAGTAGTCCCGGGGGAGGAGTCACAGATACGCAGTATTTT. This encodes CASSPGGGVTDTQYF.

The chain recombines TRBV9 with TRBJ2-2; 8 bases map to TRBD1. The CDR3 totals 16 residues. The V and J ends lost 4 bases and 4 bases, in that order; junction bases with no gene match: 9. Germline CDR1 SGDLS, CDR2 YYNGEE. For the CDR3, the DNA is TGTGCCAGCAGCTTACTCCGGGACAGGCGCACCGGGGAGCTGTTTTTT. Protein sequence: CASSLLRDRRTGELFF.

The rearrangement joins TRBV21-1 to TRBJ1-6; the table's TRBD1 call for D was not verified on the DNA. TRBV21-1 is a listed pseudogene. The CDR3 runs 19 residues. The CDR3 nucleotides read TGTGCCAGCAGCCCCCCCGGGGACAGGCAACGCTCCTATAATTCACCCCTCCACTTT. This translates into CASSPPGDRQRSYNSPLHF.

Here the CDR3 DNA reads TGCGCCAGCAGCTTGGCGGGAACCTACAATGAGCAGTTCTTC. It codes for CASSLAGTYNEQFF. This sequence joins TRBV5-1 and TRBJ2-1, with D possibly TRBD2 on 5 matching bases. Germline-derived CDR1 and CDR2 are SGHRS and YFSETQ. The CDR3 consists of 14 residues. Trimming removed 0 bases from V and 2 bases from J, with 6 bases in between.

J is TRBJ1-1 and V is TRBV5-4; D gene uncertain. This CDR3 contains 14 residues. The V gene's germline CDR1 is SGHNT and CDR2 YYREEE (reference sequence). The V end was cut by 2 bases, the J end by 1 base, with 9 bases between. The CDR3 reads CASSFKTPNTEAFF. Written as DNA, the CDR3 is TGTGCCAGCAGCTTCAAGACACCGAACACTGAAGCTTTCTTT.

This chain joins TRBV9 and TRBJ2-2; the D is unclear. The ends were cut back, 0 bases at V and 2 bases at J, with 11 bases in the middle. CDR1 and CDR2 (germline): SGDLS, YYNGEE. CDR3 size: 16 residues. This chain's CDR3 is CASSVASAGNTGELFF. The CDR3 DNA sequence: TGTGCCAGCAGCGTAGCTTCAGCAGGAAACACCGGGGAGCTGTTTTTT.

The chain recombines TRBV18 with TRBJ2-1, with D hard to call. The CDR3 consists of 14 residues. V was pared by 0 bases and J by 8 bases, with 11 bases between. Germline CDR1 and CDR2: KGHSH and LQKENI. The CDR3 nucleotides are TGTGCCAGCTCACCACCGTCCCTATCCGATGAGCAGTTCTTC. The encoded protein is CASSPPSLSDEQFF. The variable domain in full, with the rest retrieved from reference TRBV18 and TRBJ2-1, is NAGVMQNPRHLVRRRGQEARLRCSPMKGHSHVYWYRQLPEEGLKFMVYLQKENIIDESGMPKERFSAEFPKEGPSILRIQQVVRGDSAAYFCASSPPSLSDEQFFGPGTRLTVL.

This sequence joins TRBV7-8 and TRBJ2-7; the D gene is possibly TRBD2 (6 bases). The CDR3 spans 15 residues. Trimming removed 2 bases from V and 3 bases from J, with 14 bases in between. The germline CDR1 and CDR2 sequences are SGHVS and FQNEAQ. The CDR3 here is CASSLYEGGYYEQYF. The CDR3 DNA sequence: TGTGCCAGCAGCTTATACGAGGGAGGTTACTACGAGCAGTACTTC.

V is TRBV18 and J is TRBJ2-1; D is unresolved. The ends were cut back, 1 base at V and 10 bases at J, with 8 bases in the middle. Looked up from germline, CDR1 is KGHSH and CDR2 is LQKENI. The CDR3 contains 12 residues. DNA for the CDR3: TGTGCCAGCTCACCACAGGAACAGGAGCAGTTCTTC. It specifies CASSPQEQEQFF.

This chain joins TRBV5-1 and TRBJ1-1; D gene unclear. CDR3 length equals 13 residues. V lost 6 bases and J lost 3, with 12 bases in between. Per germline, CDR1 SGHRS and CDR2 YFSETQ. The CDR3 DNA is TGCGCCAGCACCTACCGGCGGGACACTGAAGCTTTCTTT. It yields the protein CASTYRRDTEAFF.

The rearrangement joins TRBV6-1 to TRBJ1-5, with unresolved D. The V and J ends lost 10 bases and 3 bases respectively, with 10 bases between them. CDR3 length: 12 amino acids. Per the germline V gene, CDR1 is MNHNS and CDR2 is SASEGT. CDR3 sequence (DNA): TGTGCCACCCAGCAGGCCAATCAGCCCCAGCATTTT. Translating gives CATQQANQPQHF.

V is TRBV5-4 and J is TRBJ2-7; TRBD1 aligns across 9 bases. CDR1 is SGHNT, CDR2 YYREEE, per germline (reference sequence). J was trimmed by 2 bases and V by 10 bases; bases with no gene match: 10. CDR3 length: 14 residues. The CDR3 DNA reads TGTGCCTCTAAGCCGGGACAGGGACCCTACGAGCAGTACTTC. Translation gives CASKPGQGPYEQYF. The full variable domain, in which reference TRBV5-4 and TRBJ2-7 provide the parts outside the CDR3, is ETGVTQSPTHLIKTRGQQVTLRCSSQSGHNTVSWYQQALGQGPQFIFQYYREEENGRGNFPPRFSGLQFPNYSSELNVNALELDDSALYLCASKPGQGPYEQYFGPGTRLTVT.

V usage is TRBV6-5 and J usage is TRBJ1-5; the D gene is possibly TRBD1 (6 bases). Germline V CDR1 and CDR2: MNHEY, SVGAGI. V dropped 1 base and J dropped 1 base, with 8 bases sitting between them. This CDR3 spans 15 amino acids. The CDR3 region has the DNA TGTGCCAGCAGTTACTTACAGGGAAGCAATCAGCCCCAGCATTTT. As protein: CASSYLQGSNQPQHF.

The genes are TRBV5-1 and TRBJ2-1; the match to TRBD2 covers 11 bases. Germline loops: CDR1 SGHRS, CDR2 YFSETQ. The junction had 3 bases not matched to a gene; V was cut back by 4 bases and J by 0 bases. The CDR3 has 16 amino acids. The CDR3 spells CASSLGLAGSYNEQFF. The CDR3 nucleotides are TGCGCCAGCAGCCTCGGACTAGCGGGCTCCTACAATGAGCAGTTCTTC.

The rearrangement links TRBV30 to TRBJ2-1, with no clear D. CDR3 length: 12 residues. Germline V gives CDR1 GTSNPN, CDR2 SVGIG (reference sequence). Trimming stripped 2 bases from V and 6 bases from J, with 8 bases between. DNA for the CDR3: TGTGCCTGGAGTCCCCCCGGCAATGAGCAGTTCTTC. Amino acid sequence: CAWSPPGNEQFF.

This sequence joins TRBV5-5 and TRBJ2-1, with D unresolved. The CDR3 runs 13 residues. Germline CDR1 and CDR2: SGHKS and YYEKEE (reference sequence). V lost 1 base and J lost 8, with 10 bases in between. The CDR3 here is CASSLPGKDEQFF. In DNA, the CDR3 is TGTGCCAGCAGCTTGCCAGGAAAGGATGAGCAGTTCTTC.

The chain joins TRBV28 to TRBJ2-1, with D possibly matching TRBD1 (5 bases). Germline lookup yields CDR1 MDHEN and CDR2 SYDVKM. The CDR3 covers 13 residues. V gave up 5 bases and J gave up 3 bases, with 8 bases separating them. The CDR3, as DNA: TGTGCCAGCAGTCAGGGTATCTACAATGAGCAGTTCTTC. Translation gives CASSQGIYNEQFF.